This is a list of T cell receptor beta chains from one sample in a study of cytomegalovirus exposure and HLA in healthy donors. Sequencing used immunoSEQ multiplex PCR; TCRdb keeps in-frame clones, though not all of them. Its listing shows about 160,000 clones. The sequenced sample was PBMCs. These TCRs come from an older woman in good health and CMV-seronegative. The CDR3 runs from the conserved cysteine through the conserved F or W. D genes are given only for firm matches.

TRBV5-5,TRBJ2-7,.,CASSSLPSSYEQYF,TGTGCCAGCAGCTCCCTACCTTCTAGCTACGAGCAGTACTTC
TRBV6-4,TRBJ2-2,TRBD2,CAPGGQVTWAGGPRTGELFF,TGTGCCCCCGGCGGACAGGTAACGTGGGCGGGAGGGCCTCGCACCGGGGAGCTGTTTTTT
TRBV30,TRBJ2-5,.,CAWSDWAGIETQYF,TGTGCCTGGAGTGATTGGGCGGGAATAGAGACCCAGTACTTC
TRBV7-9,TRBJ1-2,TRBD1,CASSLYDREIYGYTF,TGTGCCAGCAGCTTATACGACAGGGAAATATATGGCTACACCTTC
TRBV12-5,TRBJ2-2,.,CASGLSGNTGELFF,TGTGCTAGTGGTTTATCCGGGAACACCGGGGAGCTGTTTTTT
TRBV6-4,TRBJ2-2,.,CARDRTGQPQGNTGELFF,TGTGCCAGGGACAGAACAGGGCAACCTCAAGGGAACACCGGGGAGCTGTTTTTT
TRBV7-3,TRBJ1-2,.,CASSSGTGYDGYTF,TGTGCCAGCAGCTCCGGAACAGGGTACGACGGCTACACCTTC
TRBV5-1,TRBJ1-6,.,CASSLGGTAYNSPLHF,TGCGCCAGCAGCTTGGGCGGGACCGCTTATAATTCACCCCTCCACTTT
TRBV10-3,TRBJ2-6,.,CAISKGTPGANVLTF,TGTGCCATCAGTAAGGGGACACCAGGGGCCAACGTCCTGACTTTC
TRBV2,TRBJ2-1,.,CAIVKGYSYNEQFF,TGTGCCATTGTTAAGGGGTACTCCTACAATGAGCAGTTCTTC
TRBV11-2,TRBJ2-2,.,CASSNDSLVAVWFTELFF,TGTGCCAGCAGCAACGACAGCCTCGTGGCGGTATGGTTTACGGAGCTGTTTTTT
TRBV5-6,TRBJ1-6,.,CASSLAIIGGGSYNSPLHF,TGTGCCAGCAGCTTGGCGATTATAGGCGGAGGCTCCTATAATTCACCCCTCCACTTT
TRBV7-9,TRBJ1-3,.,CASSHDPEPGNTIYF,TGTGCCAGCAGCCACGATCCGGAGCCTGGAAACACCATATATTTT
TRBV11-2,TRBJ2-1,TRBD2,CASTNLAGGNEQFF,TGTGCCAGCACCAACCTAGCGGGAGGGAATGAGCAGTTCTTC
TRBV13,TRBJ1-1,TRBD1,CASSSRTGQTMNTEAFF,TGTGCCAGCAGCTCCCGGACAGGGCAAACCATGAACACTGAAGCTTTCTTT
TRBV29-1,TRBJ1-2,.,CSAGGSNYGYTF,TGCAGCGCCGGTGGTTCTAACTATGGCTACACCTTC
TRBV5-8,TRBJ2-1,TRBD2,CASSSGLAYNEQFF,TGTGCCAGCAGCTCAGGACTAGCCTACAATGAGCAGTTCTTC
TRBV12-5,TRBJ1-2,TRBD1,CASGLGEAGNRGRSIAYGYTF,TGTGCTAGTGGTTTGGGGGAGGCGGGGAACAGGGGAAGATCCATCGCCTATGGCTACACCTTC
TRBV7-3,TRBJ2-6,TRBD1,CASSATGAGANVLTF,TGTGCCAGCAGCGCAACAGGGGCTGGGGCCAACGTCCTGACTTTC
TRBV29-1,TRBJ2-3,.,CSVSGAGVDNLGTDTQYF,TGCAGCGTCTCGGGCGCAGGGGTCGACAACCTGGGAACAGATACGCAGTATTTT
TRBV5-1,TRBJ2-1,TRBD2,CASSPITSGGNEQFF,TGCGCCAGCAGTCCCATTACATCGGGGGGCAATGAGCAGTTCTTC
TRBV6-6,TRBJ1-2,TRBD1,CASSYFRDRGYTGYTF,TGTGCCAGCAGTTACTTCCGGGACAGGGGGTATACTGGCTACACCTTC
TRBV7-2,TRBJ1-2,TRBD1,CASSLGQGASYGYTF,TGTGCCAGCAGCTTAGGTCAGGGGGCGAGTTATGGCTACACCTTC
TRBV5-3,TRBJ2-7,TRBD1,CARSPGQGSYEQYF,TGTGCCAGAAGCCCGGGACAGGGTTCCTACGAGCAGTACTTC
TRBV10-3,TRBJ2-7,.,CAIREGQLSYEQYF,TGTGCCATCAGGGAGGGGCAGCTATCCTACGAGCAGTACTTC
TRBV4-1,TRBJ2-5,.,CASSQAGTARETQYF,TGCGCCAGCAGCCAAGCCGGGACTGCAAGAGAGACCCAGTACTTC
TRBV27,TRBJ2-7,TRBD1,CASSLSPGQGADYEQYF,TGTGCCAGCAGTTTATCCCCGGGACAGGGGGCTGACTACGAGCAGTACTTC
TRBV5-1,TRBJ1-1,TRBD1,CASSLVGQGIGTEAFF,TGCGCCAGCAGCTTGGTGGGACAGGGGATTGGCACTGAAGCTTTCTTT
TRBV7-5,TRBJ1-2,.,CVRSLVTNPGGYGYTF,TGTGTCAGAAGCTTAGTCACGAACCCAGGGGGCTATGGCTACACCTTC
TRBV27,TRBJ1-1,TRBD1,CASSLLRDRAAEAFF,TGTGCCAGCAGTCTACTCCGGGACAGGGCGGCTGAAGCTTTCTTT
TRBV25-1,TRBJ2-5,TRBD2,CASSEIAGGLYQETQYF,TGTGCCAGCAGTGAAATCGCGGGAGGCCTGTACCAAGAGACCCAGTACTTC
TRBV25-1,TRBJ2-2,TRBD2,CASSESPSGTVGELFF,TGTGCCAGCAGTGAATCTCCTAGCGGGACGGTCGGGGAGCTGTTTTTT
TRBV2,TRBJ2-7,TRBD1,CASSEGTERILYEQYF,TGTGCCAGCAGTGAGGGGACAGAGCGAATTCTTTACGAGCAGTACTTC
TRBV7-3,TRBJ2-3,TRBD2,CASSPTAGGESDTQYF,TGTGCCAGCAGCCCGACGGCGGGAGGGGAGTCGGATACGCAGTATTTT
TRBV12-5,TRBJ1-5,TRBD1,CASEPTGGNQPQHF,TGTGCTAGTGAACCGACAGGGGGCAATCAGCCCCAGCATTTT
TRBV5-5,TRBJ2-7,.,CASSFSTGHSSYEQYF,TGTGCCAGCAGCTTCTCAACGGGACACAGCTCCTACGAGCAGTACTTC
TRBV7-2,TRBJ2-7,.,CASSQRAGTAYEQYF,TGTGCCAGCAGCCAAAGGGCGGGGACAGCCTACGAGCAGTACTTC
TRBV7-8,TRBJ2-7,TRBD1,CASSSKIGTGDTYEQYF,TGTGCCAGCAGCTCCAAAATCGGGACAGGGGATACCTACGAGCAGTACTTC
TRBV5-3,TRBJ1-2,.,CARSLWRTVIYGYTF,TGTGCCAGAAGCTTATGGAGGACAGTGATCTATGGCTACACCTTC
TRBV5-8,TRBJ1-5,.,CASSLKSRARGQPQHF,TGTGCCAGCAGCTTGAAGAGCAGGGCGCGTGGGCAGCCCCAGCATTTT
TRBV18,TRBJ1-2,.,CASSLSVDAGGYGYTF,TGTGCCAGCTCACTGTCGGTGGACGCGGGAGGCTATGGCTACACCTTC